Below are 18 T cell receptor beta chains sequenced from a single sample in a study of STAT3 mutations in large granular lymphocyte leukemia. Points from the study as a whole: In T-cell large granular lymphocyte leukemia, about half of patients showed multiple immunodominant subclonotypes.

Their recognized antigens are unknown. Some clones are missing from TCRdb's copy, which holds only in-frame ones; the method was immunoSEQ multiplex PCR. Of 12,000 or so clones in the sample, around 86% were seen once. The sequenced sample was peripheral blood mononuclear cells. The receptor set was obtained from an elderly man with T-cell large granular lymphocyte leukemia. Some clones in this sample may be carry-over from other donors' samples.

The chain is built from TRBV6-5 and TRBJ1-1, with D unresolved. The germline CDR1 and CDR2 sequences are MNHEY and SVGAGI. The V end lost 6 bases, the J end lost 7 bases, and 12 bases lay between the germline ends. This CDR3 is built from 12 residues. The CDR3 loop reads CASRTIVGEAFF. The CDR3 region has the DNA TGTGCCAGCAGGACGATAGTAGGTGAAGCTTTCTTT.

The chain recombines TRBV5-1 with TRBJ2-1, with TRBD1 matching 10 bases. Germline V lookup: CDR1 SGHRS, CDR2 YFSETQ. V lost 2 bases, J lost 2 bases, and 7 bases stayed unmatched. This CDR3 region has 17 residues. The CDR3 sequence: CASSLPGQGTTYNEQFF. As DNA, the CDR3 is TGCGCCAGCAGCTTACCGGGACAGGGGACCACCTACAATGAGCAGTTCTTC.

The chain carries TRBV11-2 and TRBJ1-6; weak D call: TRBD1 (6 bases). V shed 5 bases and J shed 2 bases, with 7 bases lying between them. The CDR3 runs 14 residues. Germline V gene lookup returns CDR1 SGHAT and CDR2 FQNNGV. In nucleotides, the CDR3 is TGTGCCAGCAGCGAGGGGGCCTATAATTCACCCCTCCACTTT. Translated: CASSEGAYNSPLHF.

This clone was seen a handful of times. The rearrangement uses TRBV7-9 and TRBJ2-5, with 7 bases lining up with TRBD1. Germline V gene sequence: CDR1 SEHNR, CDR2 FQNEAQ (reference sequence). This CDR3 contains 14 residues. V lost 3 bases, J lost 1 base, and 2 bases stayed unmatched. Written as DNA, the CDR3 is TGTGCCAGCAGCTTCCGGGACAGCCAAGAGACCCAGTACTTC. Translated: CASSFRDSQETQYF.

J is TRBJ2-1 and V is TRBV2, with 8 bases identical to TRBD1. This CDR3 is 15 amino acids long. From germline, CDR1 is SNHLY and CDR2 FYNNEI. V gave up 6 bases and J gave up 5 bases; unmatched junction bases: 9. Here the CDR3 reads CASRTGTGLHNEQFF. The CDR3 DNA follows: TGTGCCAGCAGAACCGGGACAGGATTACACAATGAGCAGTTCTTC. The whole variable domain, remainder taken from reference TRBV2 and TRBJ2-1, is EPEVTQTPSHQVTQMGQEVILRCVPISNHLYFYWYRQILGQKVEFLVSFYNNEISEKSEIFDDQFSVERPDGSNFTLKIRSTKLEDSAMYFCASRTGTGLHNEQFFGPGTRLTVL.

This clone was recorded once. The V call is TRBV28, the J call TRBJ1-1, with D tentatively TRBD1 (6 bases). V lost 5 bases to trimming and J lost 3 bases, with 7 bases between them. This CDR3 contains 12 residues. Germline V gene sequence: CDR1 MDHEN, CDR2 SYDVKM. In nucleotides, the CDR3 is TGTGCCAGCAGTAGGGGGGACACTGAAGCTTTCTTT. Translating it yields CASSRGDTEAFF.

This clone was seen only once. At one boundary the junction diverges from the germline segment, which might be a read error. The J gene is TRBJ1-5, the V gene TRBV7-6; no definite D call. In germline, CDR1 is SGHVS, CDR2 FNYEAQ. The CDR3 sequence is 10 residues long. The CDR3 DNA sequence: TGTGCCAGCAGCCCGGAACCCCATCATTTT. This gives the protein CASSPEPHHF.

This chain joins TRBV5-1 and TRBJ1-4, with D possibly TRBD1 on 6 matching bases. The CDR3 loop spans 15 amino acids. Trimming pared 4 bases from V and 7 bases from J, leaving 17 bases between. Germline V lookup: CDR1 SGHRS, CDR2 YFSETQ. The CDR3 here is CASSVLQGSGEKLFF. DNA of the CDR3: TGCGCCAGCAGCGTATTACAGGGCTCGGGTGAAAAACTGTTTTTT.

This chain uses TRBV2 with TRBJ1-1; no reliable D call. CDR3 length equals 13 residues. Germline-derived CDR1 and CDR2 are SNHLY and FYNNEI. Trimming took 3 bases from V and 1 from J, leaving 6 bases between them. The CDR3 region is CASSELPNTEAFF. CDR3 bases: TGTGCCAGCAGTGAGCTACCGAACACTGAAGCTTTCTTT.

V usage is TRBV7-2 and J usage is TRBJ2-5; 10 bases line up with TRBD2. Germline V gene lookup returns CDR1 SGHTA and CDR2 FQGNSA. With 2 bases clipped from V and 5 bases from J, the junction kept 8 bases outside the gene matches. This CDR3 contains 16 residues. The CDR3 sequence is CASSLKRGGPRETQYF. For the CDR3, the DNA is TGTGCCAGCAGCTTAAAGCGGGGGGGCCCTCGGGAGACCCAGTACTTC.

This chain joins TRBV7-2 and TRBJ2-3; TRBD2 agrees at 7 bases. The CDR3 is 17 residues long. Trimming removed 4 bases from V and 4 bases from J; junction bases left unmatched: 14. Germline assignment: CDR1 SGHTA and CDR2 FQGNSA. For the CDR3, the DNA is TGTGCCAGCAGCTACAACCTACTAGCGATCGGGGCAGATACGCAGTATTTT. As protein: CASSYNLLAIGADTQYF.

The genes are TRBV4-2 and TRBJ2-1; 9 bases match TRBD2. Germline V gene data show CDR1 as LGHNA and CDR2 as YNFKEQ. This CDR3 comprises 15 residues. J was trimmed by 6 bases and V by 0 bases; bases with no gene match: 3. The CDR3 region is CASSQEGGGGNEQFF. CDR3 coding DNA: TGTGCCAGCAGCCAAGAGGGCGGGGGGGGCAATGAGCAGTTCTTC.

The rearrangement uses TRBV4-2 and TRBJ2-7, with D uncertain. Germline CDR1 LGHNA, CDR2 YNFKEQ. The CDR3 length is 15 residues. V lost 0 bases, J lost 1 base, and 10 bases lay in between. The CDR3 DNA follows: TGTGCCAGCAGCCAAGAATCCCAGCGTTCCTACGAGCAGTACTTC. Protein sequence: CASSQESQRSYEQYF.

This clone was recorded only once. This chain connects TRBV7-2 to TRBJ1-3; D not resolved. CDR3 length: 12 amino acids. The V end was cut by 8 bases, the J end by 2 bases, with 7 bases between. Germline assignment: CDR1 SGHTA and CDR2 FQGNSA. Written as DNA, the CDR3 is TGTGCCAGCTGGAGTCCTGGAAACACCATATATTTT. Protein sequence: CASWSPGNTIYF.

This chain connects TRBV7-8 to TRBJ1-5; the D is unclear. CDR3 length: 13 amino acids. The V end lost 0 bases, the J end lost 10 bases, and 10 bases lay between the germline ends. CDR1 and CDR2 from the germline V gene are SGHVS and FQNEAQ. CDR3 residues: CASSLAGREPQHF. The CDR3 DNA is TGTGCCAGCAGCTTAGCGGGCAGAGAACCCCAGCATTTT.

V usage is TRBV6-4 and J usage is TRBJ1-5, with TRBD1 as a possible D gene (6 bases). Per the germline V gene, CDR1 is MRHNA and CDR2 is SNTAGT. CDR3 length: 15 amino acids. V lost 4 bases, J lost 5 bases, and 15 bases lay in between. As DNA, the CDR3 is TGTGCCAGCAGTGCTTCAGGGGCTAATGATCAGCCCCAGCATTTT. Residues: CASSASGANDQPQHF.

The chain is built from TRBV10-3 and TRBJ2-2; D might be TRBD1 (6 bases). In germline, CDR1 is ENHRY, CDR2 SYGVKD. Trimming stripped 7 bases from V and 6 bases from J, with 12 bases between. The CDR3 is 13 residues long. The CDR3 DNA reads TGTGCCATCACCCCTAACAGGGCCGGGGAGCTGTTTTTT. Its translation is CAITPNRAGELFF.

This chain's CDR3 is CASKGQGPYEQYF. CDR3 nucleotide sequence: TGTGCCAGCAAGGGACAGGGTCCCTACGAGCAGTACTTC. The chain uses TRBV27 and TRBJ2-7; 9 nucleotides align to TRBD1. Germline V CDR1 and CDR2: MNHEY, SMNVEV (reference sequence). The CDR3 contains 13 residues. The junction had 3 bases not matched to a gene; V was cut back by 7 bases and J by 2 bases.